Each of the 26 T cell receptor beta chains below was sequenced from the same sample in a study of shared clonotypes between healthy human individuals. Profiled with immunoSEQ multiplex PCR; TCRdb holds only in-frame clones, not every one. The sample contains 2 million to 3 million clones, roughly 93% of which appear only once. Sequenced sample: naive CD4+ T cells from PBMCs. Noted subset: CD45RA+ positively selected. These receptors originate from a man younger than 30 in good health. Some clones in this sample may be carry-over from other donors' samples.

The V and J genes are TRBV5-1 and TRBJ2-5, with D unresolved. Germline V lookup: CDR1 SGHRS, CDR2 YFSETQ. V was clipped by 4 bases and J by 5 bases, with 15 bases between them. The CDR3 has 14 residues. CDR3 amino acids: CASSLNSGLETQYF. CDR3 sequence (DNA): TGCGCCAGCAGCCTAAACAGTGGTCTGGAGACCCAGTACTTC.

J is TRBJ1-4 and V is TRBV5-1, with D hard to call. The CDR3 has 14 residues. Trimming removed 0 bases at V and 8 bases at J, with 11 bases between. Germline loops: CDR1 SGHRS, CDR2 YFSETQ. CDR3 in DNA: TGCGCCAGCAGCTTGGGGGCCGTTGACGAAAAACTGTTTTTT. Its protein is CASSLGAVDEKLFF.

This chain's CDR3 is CASSPGTVRQPQHF. The CDR3 region has the DNA TGTGCCAGCAGCCCGGGGACAGTCCGTCAGCCCCAGCATTTT. The chain carries TRBV6-6 and TRBJ1-5; TRBD1 matches at 7 bases. Losses at the gene ends were 6 bases for V and 6 bases for J; bases not matched to a gene: 8. This CDR3 has 14 residues. The germline CDR1 and CDR2 sequences are MNHNY and SVGAGI (reference sequence).

This chain uses TRBV5-1 with TRBJ2-7, with TRBD2 identical over 7 bases. The V gene's germline CDR1 is SGHRS and CDR2 YFSETQ. Trimming cost V 0 bases and J 0 bases; bases outside gene matches: 12. The CDR3 is 18 residues long. This CDR3 reads CASSLASALADHSYEQYF. Here the CDR3 DNA reads TGCGCCAGCAGCTTGGCCTCCGCTCTAGCGGACCACTCCTACGAGCAGTACTTC. Complete variable domain (other parts from reference TRBV5-1 and TRBJ2-7): KAGVTQTPRYLIKTRGQQVTLSCSPISGHRSVSWYQQTPGQGLQFLFEYFSETQRNKGNFPGRFSGRQFSNSRSEMNVSTLELGDSALYLCASSLASALADHSYEQYFGPGTRLTVT.

The rearrangement joins TRBV5-1 to TRBJ2-1; no clear D. The length of the CDR3 is 15 residues. Germline V gene sequence: CDR1 SGHRS, CDR2 YFSETQ. Trimming left V 2 bases short and J 0 bases short, with 9 bases between. Here the CDR3 reads CASSFMGNSYNEQFF. The CDR3 nucleotides are TGCGCCAGCAGCTTCATGGGGAACTCCTACAATGAGCAGTTCTTC.

The chain recombines TRBV7-2 with TRBJ1-5; 7 nucleotides align to TRBD1. The J segment lost 3 bases and the V segment lost 5 bases, leaving 10 bases of the junction unmatched. The CDR3 sequence is 16 residues long. Germline CDR1 SGHTA, CDR2 FQGNSA. This CDR3 reads CASSTQTGAPNQPQHF. CDR3 DNA sequence: TGTGCCAGCAGCACCCAAACAGGGGCCCCCAATCAGCCCCAGCATTTT.

This clone was seen just once. The chain links TRBV5-6 to TRBJ2-1; 7 bases agree with TRBD1. Germline CDR1 reads SGHDT; CDR2 reads YYEEEE. V trimming: 4 bases; J trimming: 2 bases; junction bases outside the gene matches: 9. This CDR3 contains 16 residues. CDR3 in amino acids: CASSRTKGAAYNEQFF. CDR3 nucleotide sequence: TGTGCCAGCAGCCGGACCAAGGGGGCTGCCTACAATGAGCAGTTCTTC.

The chain combines TRBV27 with TRBJ2-6, with D unresolved. The CDR3 contains 15 residues. Germline V gives CDR1 MNHEY, CDR2 SMNVEV (reference sequence). V lost 3 bases and J 3 bases, leaving 9 bases between the germline ends. This chain's CDR3 is CASSFNWDGANVLTF. The CDR3 coding sequence is TGTGCCAGCAGTTTCAATTGGGATGGGGCCAACGTCCTGACTTTC.

The chain couples TRBV7-8 to TRBJ2-5, with D possibly matching TRBD2 (6 bases). The V gene's germline CDR1 is SGHVS and CDR2 FQNEAQ. There are 15 residues in the CDR3. The ends were cut back, 4 bases at V and 2 bases at J, with 14 bases in the middle. CDR3 region: CASSWGAGRQETQYF. The CDR3 region has the DNA TGTGCCAGCAGCTGGGGCGCGGGGCGACAAGAGACCCAGTACTTC. The variable domain in full, completed from reference TRBV7-8 and TRBJ2-5, reads GAGVSQSPRYKVAKRGQDVALRCDPISGHVSLFWYQQALGQGPEFLTYFQNEAQLDKSGLPSDRFFAERPEGSVSTLKIQRTQQEDSAVYLCASSWGAGRQETQYFGPGTRLLVL.

V is TRBV6-6 and J is TRBJ1-5; unclear D gene. Germline CDR1 is MNHNY and CDR2 is SVGAGI (reference sequence). There are 14 residues in the CDR3. Trimming took off 2 bases at V and 0 bases at J, with 5 bases between the two ends. The CDR3 DNA sequence: TGTGCCAGCAGTTACGTGGCTAGCAATCAGCCCCAGCATTTT. Protein: CASSYVASNQPQHF.

The chain joins TRBV27 to TRBJ2-7, with TRBD1 identical over 7 bases. V lost 6 bases, J lost 5 bases, and 10 bases stayed unmatched. The CDR3 extends over 14 amino acids. Germline V gene sequence: CDR1 MNHEY, CDR2 SMNVEV (reference sequence). The CDR3 spells CASRNRGKIHEQYF. DNA for the CDR3: TGTGCCAGCAGAAACAGGGGTAAGATCCACGAGCAGTACTTC.

The chain employs TRBV28 and TRBJ2-7, with TRBD2 as a possible D gene (6 bases). The CDR3 totals 13 residues. Deletions cut 8 bases from V and 1 base from J, with 12 bases between. Germline V gives CDR1 MDHEN, CDR2 SYDVKM. As DNA, the CDR3 is TGTGCCAGCTGGGGGACTGCTTCCTACGAGCAGTACTTC. Amino acids: CASWGTASYEQYF. The variable domain in full, with the rest retrieved from reference TRBV28 and TRBJ2-7, is DVKVTQSSRYLVKRTGEKVFLECVQDMDHENMFWYRQDPGLGLRLIYFSYDVKMKEKGDIPEGYSVSREKKERFSLILESASTNQTSMYLCASWGTASYEQYFGPGTRLTVT.

The chain joins TRBV7-2 to TRBJ2-5, with 9 bases aligning to TRBD2. The trim removed 5 bases at V and 2 bases at J, leaving 6 bases unmatched. CDR3 size: 15 residues. Per germline, CDR1 SGHTA and CDR2 FQGNSA. CDR3 region: CASSQRTSVQETQYF. DNA of the CDR3: TGTGCCAGCAGCCAGAGGACTAGCGTGCAAGAGACCCAGTACTTC.

The genes are TRBV28 and TRBJ2-3; D is possibly TRBD2 (6 bases). The germline V gene encodes CDR1 MDHEN and CDR2 SYDVKM. This CDR3 is built from 15 residues. V lost 5 bases, J lost 0 bases, and 12 bases lay in between. Here the CDR3 reads CASSNSGSSTDTQYF. The CDR3 DNA sequence: TGTGCCAGCAGTAACAGCGGGTCTAGCACAGATACGCAGTATTTT.

Concerning this clone itself: This specimen includes other DNA sequences encoding the same CDR3. V gene TRBV5-1 combines with J gene TRBJ2-6, with 8 bases fitting TRBD1. The CDR3 has 17 amino acids. The trim removed 2 bases at V and 1 base at J, leaving 5 bases unmatched. CDR1 is SGHRS, CDR2 YFSETQ, per germline. The CDR3 DNA follows: TGCGCCAGCAGCTTAGGACAGGGAGTTTCTGGGGCCAACGTCCTGACTTTC. This translates into CASSLGQGVSGANVLTF.

J is TRBJ2-1 and V is TRBV7-9; 7 positions match TRBD2. The germline gives CDR1 SEHNR, CDR2 FQNEAQ (reference sequence). Trimming at V came to 1 base and at J to 3 bases, leaving 6 bases not matched to a gene. The CDR3 sequence is 16 residues long. The chain's CDR3 is CASSLGLAVGYNEQFF. The CDR3 DNA sequence: TGTGCCAGCAGCTTAGGCCTAGCGGTCGGCTACAATGAGCAGTTCTTC.

This clone was counted a single time. The chain joins TRBV14 to TRBJ2-3; the match to TRBD1 covers 8 bases. The V and J ends lost 8 bases and 5 bases, in that order; junction bases with no gene match: 9. The CDR3 extends over 14 amino acids. The V gene's germline CDR1 is SGHDN and CDR2 FVKESK. CDR3 sequence reads: CASGTGGFEDTQYF. The CDR3 DNA reads TGTGCCAGCGGCACAGGGGGGTTTGAAGATACGCAGTATTTT.

A word on this clone: This specimen includes other DNA sequences encoding the same CDR3. V is TRBV20-1 and J is TRBJ1-2; D is unresolved. Germline V gene lookup returns CDR1 DFQATT and CDR2 SNEGSKA (reference sequence). V dropped 2 bases and J dropped 8 bases, with 9 bases sitting between them. The CDR3 extends over 11 amino acids. CDR3 sequence: CSARTAPGYTF. The DNA of the CDR3 is TGCAGTGCTAGAACGGCCCCCGGCTACACCTTC.

This clone occurred a few times. Other DNA variants within this sample encode the same CDR3. The chain combines TRBV5-1 with TRBJ2-2; D uncertain. CDR1 SGHRS and CDR2 YFSETQ come from the germline V gene. The CDR3 length is 13 residues. Trimming removed 0 bases at V and 3 bases at J, with 3 bases between. CDR3 protein: CASSLAYTGELFF. CDR3 DNA sequence: TGCGCCAGCAGCTTGGCGTACACCGGGGAGCTGTTTTTT.

The rearrangement links TRBV21-1 to TRBJ2-7; the table's D call, TRBD2, has no DNA check behind it. TRBV21-1 is reported as a pseudogene. The CDR3 length is 19 residues. CDR3 nucleotides: TGTGCCACAACCGTTGTGGGACTAGCGGAAAACTTGGAGACCTACGAGCAGTACTTC. It encodes CATTVVGLAENLETYEQYF.

This chain uses TRBV7-3 with TRBJ2-5, with 7 bases aligning to TRBD1. The CDR3 length is 15 residues. With V trimmed by 5 bases and J by 4 bases, 10 bases remained unmatched. Germline V gene data show CDR1 as SGHTA and CDR2 as FQGTGA. The chain's CDR3 is CASSPGRGRGETQYF. The CDR3 DNA reads TGTGCCAGCAGCCCGGGCAGGGGGAGAGGAGAGACCCAGTACTTC.

The V call is TRBV6-6, the J call TRBJ1-5; D is unresolved. Trimming took off 2 bases at V and 6 bases at J, with 11 bases between the two ends. Germline V gives CDR1 MNHNY, CDR2 SVGAGI (reference sequence). CDR3 length equals 14 residues. The DNA for the CDR3 is TGTGCCAGCAGTTACGGTGGGGTAAGTCAGCCCCAGCATTTT. Amino acids: CASSYGGVSQPQHF.

The rearrangement joins TRBV5-4 to TRBJ1-4; TRBD1 matches at 9 bases. CDR1 and CDR2 (germline): SGHNT, YYREEE (reference sequence). This CDR3 spans 14 amino acids. V lost 3 bases, J lost 7 bases, and 4 bases stayed unmatched. The CDR3 DNA sequence: TGTGCCAGCAGCTCACAGGGGGCTGGTGAAAAACTGTTTTTT. Translation: CASSSQGAGEKLFF.

To note about this clone: This specimen includes other DNA sequences encoding the same CDR3. J is TRBJ1-1 and V is TRBV7-3; D remains unclear. In germline, CDR1 is SGHTA, CDR2 FQGTGA. Deletions cut 0 bases from V and 2 bases from J, with 7 bases between. This CDR3 has 14 residues. The DNA for the CDR3 is TGTGCCAGCAGCTTAACAGGACCAAACACTGAAGCTTTCTTT. Translating it yields CASSLTGPNTEAFF.

The V gene is TRBV6-6, the J gene TRBJ2-2, with D possibly matching TRBD1 (7 bases). The V gene lost 6 bases and the J gene lost 5 bases, with 19 bases spanning the gap. CDR1 MNHNY and CDR2 SVGAGI come from the germline V gene (reference sequence). This CDR3 has 16 amino acids. CDR3 residues: CASRQGQTRGTGELFF. DNA for the CDR3: TGTGCCAGCAGACAGGGACAGACCCGGGGGACCGGGGAGCTGTTTTTT.

The J gene is TRBJ1-3, the V gene TRBV29-1; D is unclear. The CDR3 totals 14 residues. Trimming pared 0 bases from V and 0 bases from J, leaving 6 bases between. Germline V lookup: CDR1 SQVTM, CDR2 ANQGSEA. CDR3 region: CSVEDRGSGNTIYF. CDR3 DNA: TGCAGCGTTGAAGATCGCGGCTCTGGAAACACCATATATTTT. The full variable domain, rest sourced from reference TRBV29-1 and TRBJ1-3, is SAVISQKPSRDICQRGTSLTIQCQVDSQVTMMFWYRQQPGQSLTLIATANQGSEATYESGFVIDKFPISRPNLTFSTLTVSNMSPEDSSIYLCSVEDRGSGNTIYFGEGSWLTVV.